A single sample is the source of the 7 T cell receptor beta chains below, sequenced in a study of Graves' ophthalmopathy and Graves' hyperthyroidism listed by TCRdb under 2018. The data were produced on an Illumina HiSeq 2000. For repertoire sequencing, TCR beta CDR3 regions were amplified from RNA transcripts. The first round was an RT-PCR using HTBI primers with the Qiagen OneStep RT-PCR kit, and this first round was followed by a second-round multiplex PCR, then size selection and purification. The public reads were reanalyzed by TCRdb: fastp trimming at Q25, MiXCR alignment, in-frame beta chains only. Rows with a matching CDR3 protein are joined into one entry that keeps the most common DNA and genes. The sample yields hundreds of thousands of distinct CDR3 sequences; around 40% were counted once. 40% to 55% of the sample is in the top ten clones. Sequenced sample: peripheral blood. The receptors stem from an adult man with Graves' ophthalmopathy.

This clonotype was found many times. The CDR3 DNA reads as TGTGCCAGCAGCTTAAGTAAGGGCAGACTCACTGAAGCTTTCTTT. Protein sequence: CASSLSKGRLTEAFF. The chain couples TRBV7-3 to TRBJ1-1; D is ambiguous. The CDR3 sequence is 15 residues long. V was pared by 1 base and J by 4 bases, with 13 bases between. The germline CDR1 and CDR2 sequences are SGHTA and FQGTGA.

This clonotype was picked up many times. The chain carries TRBV7-9 and TRBJ2-7; D is possibly TRBD1 (5 bases). Trimming shortened V by 1 base and J by 2 bases, and 15 bases separated the two germline ends. Germline values: CDR1 SEHNR, CDR2 FQNEAQ (reference sequence). This CDR3 region has 16 residues. CDR3 DNA: TGTGCCAGCAGCTTAGGGTCCAGCAGGGCCGCCTACGAGCAGTACTTC. This translates into CASSLGSSRAAYEQYF.

A remark on this clonotype: A single base separates this from a much larger clone, so it may be a read error. This rearrangement joins TRBV2 to TRBJ1-1; D is possibly TRBD1 (5 bases). V was cut by 6 bases and J by 6 bases, with 17 bases left in between. CDR1 is SNHLY and CDR2 is FYNNEI in the germline V gene. This CDR3 has 14 amino acids. Here the CDR3 DNA reads TGTGCCAGCAGACGGACAATACATATGGCTGAAGCTTTCTTT. Its translation: CASRRTIHMAEAFF.

In its sample, this clonotype was seen once. The genes are TRBV2 and TRBJ2-5; D remains unclear. The CDR3 loop spans 14 amino acids. The germline V gene has CDR1 SNHLY and CDR2 FYNNEI. V was pared by 6 bases and J by 0 bases, with 11 bases between. The CDR3 region is CASSPPVYQETQYF. In DNA form, the CDR3 reads TGTGCCAGCAGCCCCCCGGTATACCAAGAGACCCAGTACTTC.

The chain is built from TRBV10-1 and TRBJ1-2; a possible D gene is TRBD1 (6 bases). The germline V gene encodes CDR1 WNHNN and CDR2 SYGVQD (reference sequence). The length of the CDR3 is 14 residues. Trimming shortened V by 6 bases and J by 4 bases, and 15 bases separated the two germline ends. The CDR3: CASSQLGQVYGYTF. In DNA, the CDR3 is TGCGCCAGCAGCCAACTGGGACAAGTCTATGGCTACACCTTC.

This clonotype came up many times. The chain has TRBV20-1 and TRBJ1-1; TRBD1 might be the D (5 bases). The germline V and J ends were trimmed by 6 bases and 1 base, with 12 bases remaining between them. The CDR3 is 13 residues long. CDR1 and CDR2 (germline): DFQATT, SNEGSKA (reference sequence). CDR3 bases: TGCAGTGCGAGGAAAGGGACGAACACTGAAGCTTTCTTT. Translation: CSARKGTNTEAFF.

The J gene is TRBJ2-5, the V gene TRBV6-1; D may be TRBD1 or TRBD2 (6 bases each). The germline V gene has CDR1 MNHNS and CDR2 SASEGT. The CDR3 spans 14 residues. The V end was cut by 5 bases, the J end by 7 bases, with 17 bases between. The CDR3 DNA reads TGTGCCAGCAGTACCCGACAGGTCGGGGGGACCCAGTACTTC. The encoded protein is CASSTRQVGGTQYF.